This passage covers 27 T cell receptor beta chains from one sample sequenced in a study of blood T cell repertoires in COVID-19. Produced via immunoSEQ multiplex PCR; TCRdb's table is partial and in-frame only. Altogether 130,000 or so clones are present, approximately 84% being singletons, with the ten largest covering under 1.5%. Material: peripheral blood. Source of these receptors: a man in his sixties with acute or convalescent COVID-19.

The chain is built from TRBV19 and TRBJ2-4; D is perhaps TRBD1 (6 bases). The ends were cut back, 5 bases at V and 8 bases at J, with 16 bases in the middle. Germline CDR1 is LNHDA and CDR2 is SQIVND (reference sequence). The CDR3 is 14 amino acids. The chain's CDR3 is CASSPQGSGYIQYF. The CDR3 nucleotides are TGTGCCAGTAGTCCACAGGGATCAGGGTACATTCAGTACTTC.

The chain uses TRBV12-3 or TRBV12-4 and TRBJ2-4; D ambiguous. Trimming took 2 bases from V and 9 from J, leaving 8 bases between them. This CDR3 is 12 amino acids long. The chain's CDR3 is CASSLPESIQYF. The CDR3 region has the DNA TGTGCCAGCAGTTTACCCGAGAGCATTCAGTACTTC.

This clone was detected only a few times. The chain has TRBV7-9 and TRBJ1-4; D might be TRBD1 (6 bases). Per germline, CDR1 SEHNR and CDR2 FQNEAQ (reference sequence). V was cut by 3 bases and J by 2 bases, with 7 bases left in between. The CDR3 is made up of 14 amino acids. DNA for the CDR3: TGTGCCAGCAGCTTTACAGGGACTAATGAAAAACTGTTTTTT. The encoded protein is CASSFTGTNEKLFF.

The chain uses TRBV24-1 and TRBJ2-1, with TRBD1 matching 11 bases. The CDR3 spans 16 residues. J gave up 8 bases and V 2 bases, and 7 bases lay outside the gene matches. Per germline, CDR1 KGHDR and CDR2 SFDVKD. CDR3 residues: CATSDSGTGGIYEQFF. The CDR3 nucleotides are TGTGCCACCAGTGATTCCGGGACAGGGGGTATCTATGAGCAGTTCTTC.

This chain uses TRBV3-1 (or the pseudogene TRBV3-2) with TRBJ1-6; D possibly corresponds to TRBD1 (5 bases). Germline loops: CDR1 LGHDT, CDR2 YNNKEL (reference sequence). CDR3 length: 16 residues. V lost 4 bases and J 2 bases, leaving 12 bases between the germline ends. CDR3 sequence reads: CASSPLDRTYNSPLHF. The CDR3 DNA reads TGTGCCAGCAGCCCCCTAGACAGAACCTATAATTCACCCCTCCACTTT.

This chain uses TRBV9 with TRBJ2-3, with 12 bases identical to TRBD2. The CDR3 spans 16 residues. Per the germline V gene, CDR1 is SGDLS and CDR2 is YYNGEE. The V and J ends lost 0 bases and 7 bases, in that order; junction bases with no gene match: 6. This chain's CDR3 is CASSVATSGGPNTQYF. In DNA form, the CDR3 reads TGTGCCAGCAGCGTAGCTACTAGCGGGGGGCCCAATACGCAGTATTTT.

The chain is built from TRBV7-9 and TRBJ2-7, with 8 bases identical to TRBD1. Germline values: CDR1 SEHNR, CDR2 FQNEAQ (reference sequence). The CDR3 extends over 15 amino acids. V shed 1 base and J 5 bases; nucleotides not matched to a gene: 7. Here the CDR3 reads CASSLGQGAEHEQYF. CDR3 sequence (DNA): TGTGCCAGCAGCTTAGGGCAGGGGGCTGAGCACGAGCAGTACTTC.

V is TRBV5-1 and J is TRBJ2-5, with D possibly TRBD1 on 6 matching bases. The CDR3 is made up of 13 amino acids. V gave up 4 bases and J gave up 5 bases, with 12 bases separating them. Germline V CDR1 and CDR2: SGHRS, YFSETQ. The CDR3 nucleotides read TGCGCCAGCAGCGGGATACAGGGTGAGACCCAGTACTTC. Encoded protein: CASSGIQGETQYF.

The chain joins TRBV6-4 to TRBJ2-6; D is unclear. The germline V gene encodes CDR1 MRHNA and CDR2 SNTAGT. Trimming took off 8 bases at V and 4 bases at J, with 12 bases between the two ends. This CDR3 region has 14 residues. Written as DNA, the CDR3 is TGTGCCAGCGGCGCGACTTTGGGGGCCAACGTCCTGACTTTC. Its protein is CASGATLGANVLTF.

This chain connects TRBV5-1 to TRBJ1-2, with 10 bases matching TRBD1. The CDR3 covers 14 residues. Germline V gene data show CDR1 as SGHRS and CDR2 as YFSETQ. Trimming at V came to 0 bases and at J to 7 bases, leaving 3 bases not matched to a gene. The CDR3 region is CASSLGQGAGGYTF. Here the CDR3 DNA reads TGCGCCAGCAGCTTGGGACAGGGGGCCGGTGGCTACACCTTC.

This chain connects TRBV28 to TRBJ1-1; D gene uncertain. This CDR3 is built from 15 residues. Trimming stripped 4 bases from V and 3 bases from J, with 15 bases between. The germline CDR1 and CDR2 sequences are MDHEN and SYDVKM. Written as DNA, the CDR3 is TGTGCCAGCAGTTGGGTGGGTCCTCGGGACACTGAAGCTTTCTTT. The encoded protein is CASSWVGPRDTEAFF.

V is TRBV6-1 and J is TRBJ2-7; 13 bases map to TRBD2. The germline CDR1 and CDR2 sequences are MNHNS and SASEGT. V lost 2 bases to trimming and J lost 2 bases; unmatched junction nucleotides: 3. CDR3 length: 16 amino acids. CDR3 in DNA: TGTGCCAGCAGTGAACTACTAGCGGGAGGGGCCTACGAGCAGTACTTC. Its protein product is CASSELLAGGAYEQYF.

J is TRBJ2-3 and V is TRBV7-2; 12 nucleotides line up with TRBD2. Germline loops: CDR1 SGHTA, CDR2 FQGNSA. The trim removed 4 bases at V and 0 bases at J, leaving 8 bases unmatched. This CDR3 comprises 18 residues. Here the CDR3 reads CASSSPSGGASSTDTQYF. The DNA for the CDR3 is TGTGCCAGCAGCTCCCCTAGCGGGGGGGCTTCTAGCACAGATACGCAGTATTTT.

The chain has TRBV10-3 and TRBJ2-5; 7 nucleotides align to TRBD1. Germline V lookup: CDR1 ENHRY, CDR2 SYGVKD. The J segment lost 5 bases and the V segment lost 5 bases, leaving 8 bases of the junction unmatched. CDR3 length equals 14 residues. Here the CDR3 DNA reads TGTGCCATCAGTTTTGGGACAGTGGAGGAGACCCAGTACTTC. Residues: CAISFGTVEETQYF.

The V gene is TRBV19, the J gene TRBJ2-3; 8 bases fit TRBD2. Germline trimming cut 4 bases from V and 5 bases from J; bases unmatched to any gene: 8. The CDR3 has 15 amino acids. Germline V gene data show CDR1 as LNHDA and CDR2 as SQIVND (reference sequence). The CDR3 bases are TGTGCCAGTAGTAGCGACCGGGAGGGCCTAGATACGCAGTATTTT. It specifies CASSSDREGLDTQYF.

The V call is TRBV7-7, the J call TRBJ2-3, with 7 bases aligning to TRBD2. Losses at the gene ends were 0 bases for V and 0 bases for J; bases not matched to a gene: 3. CDR1 SSHAT and CDR2 FNYEAQ come from the germline V gene (reference sequence). There are 16 residues in the CDR3. CDR3 bases: TGTGCCAGCAGCTTAGCGCCCGGGAGGAGCACAGATACGCAGTATTTT. It is translated as CASSLAPGRSTDTQYF.

This clone is a singleton in its sample. The chain is built from TRBV5-4 and TRBJ2-7, with TRBD2 matching over 7 bases. The CDR3 loop spans 16 amino acids. V gave up 0 bases and J gave up 0 bases; unmatched junction bases: 6. The germline gives CDR1 SGHNT, CDR2 YYREEE (reference sequence). DNA for the CDR3: TGTGCCAGCAGCTTGGGGGCTAGCGGAAGCTCCTACGAGCAGTACTTC. As protein: CASSLGASGSSYEQYF.

CDR3 in amino acids: CASSFRGAGGTEAFF. The CDR3 DNA reads TGTGCCAGCAGCTTTCGGGGGGCTGGTGGCACTGAAGCTTTCTTT. This chain links TRBV11-2 with TRBJ1-1; D perhaps matches TRBD1 (6 bases). CDR1 SGHAT and CDR2 FQNNGV come from the germline V gene. Trimming took off 3 bases at V and 4 bases at J, with 15 bases between the two ends. The CDR3 contains 15 residues.

V is TRBV27 and J is TRBJ2-3, with D perhaps matching TRBD2 (5 bases). Germline CDR1 reads MNHEY; CDR2 reads SMNVEV (reference sequence). V lost 9 bases to trimming and J lost 0 bases, with 16 bases between them. The CDR3 spans 15 residues. The CDR3 DNA reads as TGTGCCAGTCTCGCTTGGGAGTCAAGCACAGATACGCAGTATTTT. Translation: CASLAWESSTDTQYF.

J is TRBJ1-6 and V is TRBV29-1, with D possibly TRBD1 on 6 matching bases. Germline CDR1 and CDR2: SQVTM and ANQGSEA. Trimming took off 6 bases at V and 5 bases at J, with 8 bases between the two ends. CDR3 length equals 12 residues. The CDR3 region is CSVRTDNSPLHF. CDR3 bases: TGCAGCGTAAGGACAGATAATTCACCCCTCCACTTT.

V gene TRBV2 combines with J gene TRBJ2-1; 7 bases agree with TRBD2. Trimming removed 4 bases from V and 9 bases from J; junction bases left unmatched: 9. This CDR3 has 14 amino acids. Germline V gene sequence: CDR1 SNHLY, CDR2 FYNNEI. CDR3 nucleotides: TGTGCCAGCAGTGTTAGGCGGGAGAGGGGTGAGCAGTTCTTC. This translates into CASSVRRERGEQFF.

The chain links TRBV7-2 to TRBJ1-4; D gene uncertain. Trimming stripped 0 bases from V and 4 bases from J, with 6 bases between. CDR3 length: 14 amino acids. CDR1 and CDR2 from the germline V gene are SGHTA and FQGNSA. The CDR3 here is CASSLAGFNEKLFF. CDR3 in DNA: TGTGCCAGCAGCTTAGCCGGGTTTAATGAAAAACTGTTTTTT.

This clone has a single count. V gene TRBV29-1 combines with J gene TRBJ1-2; 8 bases are shared with TRBD1. Germline-derived CDR1 and CDR2 are SQVTM and ANQGSEA. V trimming: 1 base; J trimming: 7 bases; junction bases outside the gene matches: 5. This CDR3 contains 13 residues. CDR3 sequence reads: CSVEGQGAGGYTF. In DNA, the CDR3 is TGCAGCGTTGAAGGGCAGGGGGCGGGTGGCTACACCTTC.

This clone showed up just a few times. This rearrangement joins TRBV19 to TRBJ1-5; unclear D gene. V was trimmed by 5 bases and J by 0 bases, leaving 14 bases between them. The length of the CDR3 is 16 residues. Germline assignment: CDR1 LNHDA and CDR2 SQIVND (reference sequence). The CDR3: CASSGPGTVSNQPQHF. CDR3 DNA sequence: TGTGCCAGTAGTGGCCCGGGAACAGTTAGCAATCAGCCCCAGCATTTT.

Here the CDR3 reads CASSEGVYGYTF. For the CDR3, the DNA is TGTGCCAGTAGTGAGGGCGTCTATGGCTACACCTTC. The V gene is TRBV19, the J gene TRBJ1-2; D is unclear. CDR1 and CDR2 (germline): LNHDA, SQIVND (reference sequence). V gave up 5 bases and J gave up 4 bases, with 8 bases separating them. The CDR3 has 12 amino acids. The variable domain in full, completed from reference TRBV19 and TRBJ1-2, reads DGGITQSPKYLFRKEGQNVTLSCEQNLNHDAMYWYRQDPGQGLRLIYYSQIVNDFQKGDIAEGYSVSREKKESFPLTVTSAQKNPTAFYLCASSEGVYGYTFGSGTRLTVV.

This clone came up a few times. V is TRBV11-1 and J is TRBJ2-3; D gene uncertain. This CDR3 is built from 13 residues. V was pared by 5 bases and J by 5 bases, with 11 bases between. From germline, CDR1 is SGHAT and CDR2 FQDESV (reference sequence). CDR3 sequence: CASSPPPVDTQYF. The CDR3 nucleotides are TGTGCCAGCAGCCCCCCCCCGGTAGATACGCAGTATTTT.

On this clone: Mismatch with germline at one junction end may stem from a read error. CDR3 loop: CASSLRDRVTNF. The CDR3 DNA reads TGTGCCAGCAGCCTCCGGGACAGGGTTACCAATTTT. The V gene is TRBV3-1 (or the pseudogene TRBV3-2), the J gene TRBJ1-1; TRBD1 matches at 9 bases. Germline CDR1 LGHDT, CDR2 YNNKEL (reference sequence). The CDR3 length is 12 residues.